The following is a T cell receptor (beta chain) sequence with its context. From germline, CDR1 is MNHEY and CDR2 SMNVEV (reference sequence). This CDR3 is 13 amino acids long. Trimming pared 6 bases from V and 5 bases from J, leaving 13 bases between. These data come from a study of blood T cell repertoires in COVID-19. In the study overall: The analysed material was cDNA or gDNA that came from T cells, B-cell-depleted T cells, or PBMCs.

Authors' data handling: The authors estimated nucleated cell counts from reference gene primer amplification. TCRdb's copy holds only in-frame clones and misses some; the assay was immunoSEQ multiplex PCR. From that table come the V and J calls and clone size; the DNA was used to work out D and trimming. The table shows roughly 500,000 clones, with 70% to 90% occurring only once. The rearrangement uses TRBV27 and TRBJ2-5; tentative D call: TRBD2 (5 bases). Sequencing was carried out using peripheral blood. This clonotype was sampled from a human donor in a cohort sampled during active COVID-19. This CDR3 reads CASRGSGKETQYF. The CDR3 bases are TGTGCCAGCAGGGGGTCGGGGAAGGAGACCCAGTACTTC.